The present TCR beta chain was sequenced within a study of identical twins. Germline assignment: CDR1 SGHTA and CDR2 FQGNSA. With 3 bases clipped from V and 3 bases from J, the junction kept 7 bases outside the gene matches. The CDR3 spans 16 residues. Worth noting for this clonotype: Its antigen remains unknown.

MiXCR, run by TCRdb on the 5' RACE reads, gives a single entry per CDR3 protein. The repertoire includes some 330,000 distinct CDR3 sequences, roughly 9% of them detected once, and around 8.6% sits in the top ten. Findings and caveats of the study: The degree of excess twin sharing was weaker in beta out-of-frame sequences. Fewer insertions were carried by abundant cord blood beta clonotypes, but none was seen in memory repertoires. Conclusions were based on cross-sectional statistical analysis, without following the same donors.

Specimen: naive T cells sorted from blood. The sequence derives from a woman aged 45-65 years in good health. The rearrangement joins TRBV7-2 to TRBJ2-5, with 10 bases that match TRBD2. The CDR3 sequence is CASSFPTSGLKETQYF. The CDR3 nucleotides are TGTGCCAGCAGCTTCCCGACTAGCGGGTTAAAAGAGACCCAGTACTTC.